This T cell receptor beta chain was sequenced for a study of blood T cell repertoires in COVID-19. The germline CDR1 and CDR2 sequences are SGHNT and YENEEA. V shed 5 bases and J shed 7 bases, with 15 bases lying between them. The CDR3 has 13 amino acids. The assay was immunoSEQ multiplex PCR, and TCRdb's table has in-frame clones only and misses some. Among 250,000 to 400,000 clones listed, about nine tenths were seen once. The specimen was peripheral blood. The chain has TRBV11-3 and TRBJ2-7; D is perhaps TRBD2 (6 bases). The receptor was isolated from a woman aged 25 to 39 with COVID-19, enrolled during active disease. The CDR3 sequence is CASSPSSAGEQYF. The CDR3 DNA reads as TGTGCCAGCAGCCCCAGCTCGGCGGGAGAGCAGTACTTC.